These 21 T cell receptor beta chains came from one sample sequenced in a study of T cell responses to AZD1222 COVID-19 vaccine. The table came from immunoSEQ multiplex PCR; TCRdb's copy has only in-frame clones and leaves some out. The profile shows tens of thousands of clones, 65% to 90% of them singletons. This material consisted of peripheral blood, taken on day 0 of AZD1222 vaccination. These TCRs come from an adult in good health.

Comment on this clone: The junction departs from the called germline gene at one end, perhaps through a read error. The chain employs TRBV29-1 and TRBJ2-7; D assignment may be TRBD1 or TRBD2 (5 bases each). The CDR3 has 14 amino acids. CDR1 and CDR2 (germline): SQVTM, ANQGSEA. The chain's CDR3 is CSVEARDGAYEQYF. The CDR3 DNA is TGCAGCGTAGAAGCTAGGGACGGAGCCTACGAGCAGTACTTC.

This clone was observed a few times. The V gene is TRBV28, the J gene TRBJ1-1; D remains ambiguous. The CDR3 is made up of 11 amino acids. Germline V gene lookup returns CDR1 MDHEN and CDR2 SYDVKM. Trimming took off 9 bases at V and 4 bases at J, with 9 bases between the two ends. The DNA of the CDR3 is TGTGCCAGTAACTCAGCCACTGAAGCTTTCTTT. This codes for CASNSATEAFF.

The CDR3 DNA reads as TGTGCCAGCAGTGAAGTAGAGGGCTACACCTTC. Its protein is CASSEVEGYTF. The gene calls are TRBV6-1 and TRBJ1-2, with D hard to call. Trimming stripped 1 base from V and 8 bases from J, with 5 bases between. Per germline, CDR1 MNHNS and CDR2 SASEGT. CDR3 size: 11 residues.

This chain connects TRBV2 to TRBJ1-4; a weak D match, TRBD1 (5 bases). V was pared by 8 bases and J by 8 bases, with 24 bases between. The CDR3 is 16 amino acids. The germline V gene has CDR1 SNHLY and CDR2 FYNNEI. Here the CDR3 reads CASGPSRARVREKLFF. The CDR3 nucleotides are TGTGCCAGCGGTCCCAGTCGGGCCAGGGTACGCGAAAAACTGTTTTTT.

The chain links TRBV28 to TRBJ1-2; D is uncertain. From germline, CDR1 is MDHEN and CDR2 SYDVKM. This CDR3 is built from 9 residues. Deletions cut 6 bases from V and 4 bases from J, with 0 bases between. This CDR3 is CASSYGYTF. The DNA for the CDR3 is TGTGCCAGCAGCTATGGCTACACCTTC.

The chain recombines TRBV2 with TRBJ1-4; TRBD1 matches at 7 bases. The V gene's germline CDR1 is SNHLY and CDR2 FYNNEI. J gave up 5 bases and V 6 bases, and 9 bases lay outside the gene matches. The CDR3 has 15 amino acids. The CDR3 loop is CASSRGTARNEKLFF. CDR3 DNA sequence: TGTGCCAGCAGCAGGGGGACAGCGAGAAATGAAAAACTGTTTTTT.

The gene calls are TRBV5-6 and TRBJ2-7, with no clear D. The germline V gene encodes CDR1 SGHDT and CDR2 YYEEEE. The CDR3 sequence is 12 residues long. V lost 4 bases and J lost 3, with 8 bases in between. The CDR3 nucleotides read TGTGCCAGCAGCGCCACCGACTACGAGCAGTACTTC. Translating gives CASSATDYEQYF.

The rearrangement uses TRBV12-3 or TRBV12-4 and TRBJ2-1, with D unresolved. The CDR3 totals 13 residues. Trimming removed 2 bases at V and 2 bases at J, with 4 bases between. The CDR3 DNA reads TGTGCCAGCAGTTTAAAGCCCTACAATGAGCAGTTCTTC. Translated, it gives CASSLKPYNEQFF.

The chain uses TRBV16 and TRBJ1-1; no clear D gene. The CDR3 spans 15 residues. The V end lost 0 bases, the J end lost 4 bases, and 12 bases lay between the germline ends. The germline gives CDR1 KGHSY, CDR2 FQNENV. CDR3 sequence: CASSQSSVRGTEAFF. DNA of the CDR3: TGTGCCAGCAGCCAATCGTCCGTTCGGGGCACTGAAGCTTTCTTT.

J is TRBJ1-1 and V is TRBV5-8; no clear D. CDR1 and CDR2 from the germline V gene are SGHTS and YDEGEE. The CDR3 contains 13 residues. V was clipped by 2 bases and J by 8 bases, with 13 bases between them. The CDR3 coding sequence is TGTGCCAGCAGCTTTTCCGAGGGCGCCGAAGCTTTCTTT. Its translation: CASSFSEGAEAFF.

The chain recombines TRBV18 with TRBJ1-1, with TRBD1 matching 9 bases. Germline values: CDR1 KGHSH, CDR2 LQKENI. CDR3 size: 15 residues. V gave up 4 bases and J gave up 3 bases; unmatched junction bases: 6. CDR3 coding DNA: TGTGCCAGCTCACACGGACAGGGGCGGGACACTGAAGCTTTCTTT. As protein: CASSHGQGRDTEAFF.

The CDR3 is CASSRYSADQPQHF. In DNA, the CDR3 is TGCGCCAGCAGCCGTTACAGTGCCGATCAGCCCCAGCATTTT. The chain is built from TRBV4-1 and TRBJ1-5; D is unclear. The V gene lost 4 bases and the J gene lost 5 bases, with 12 bases spanning the gap. This CDR3 contains 14 residues. Germline CDR1 is MGHRA and CDR2 is YSYEKL.

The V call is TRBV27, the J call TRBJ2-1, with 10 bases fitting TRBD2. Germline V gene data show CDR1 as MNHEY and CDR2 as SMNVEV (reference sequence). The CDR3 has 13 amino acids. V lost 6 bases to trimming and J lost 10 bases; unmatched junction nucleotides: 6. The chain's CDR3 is CASRSGLANEQFF. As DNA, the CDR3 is TGTGCCAGCAGATCGGGACTAGCGAACGAGCAGTTCTTC.

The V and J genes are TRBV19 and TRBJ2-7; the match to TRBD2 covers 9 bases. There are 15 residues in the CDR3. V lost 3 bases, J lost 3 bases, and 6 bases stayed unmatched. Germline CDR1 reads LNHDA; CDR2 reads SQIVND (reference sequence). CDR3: CASSIQAGGRYEQYF. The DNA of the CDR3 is TGTGCCAGTAGTATCCAAGCGGGGGGACGCTACGAGCAGTACTTC.

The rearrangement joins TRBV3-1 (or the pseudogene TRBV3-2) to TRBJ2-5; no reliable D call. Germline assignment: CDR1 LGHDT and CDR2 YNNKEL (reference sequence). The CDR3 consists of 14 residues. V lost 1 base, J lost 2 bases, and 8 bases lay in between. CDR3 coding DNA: TGTGCCAGCAGCCAAGGGGCGGTTCAAGAGACCCAGTACTTC. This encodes CASSQGAVQETQYF.

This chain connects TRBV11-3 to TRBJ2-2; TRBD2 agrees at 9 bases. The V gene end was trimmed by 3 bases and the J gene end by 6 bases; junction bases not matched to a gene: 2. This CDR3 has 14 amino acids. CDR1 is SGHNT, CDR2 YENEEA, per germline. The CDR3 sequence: CASSFGGRAGELFF. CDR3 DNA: TGTGCCAGCAGCTTCGGCGGGAGGGCCGGGGAGCTGTTTTTT.

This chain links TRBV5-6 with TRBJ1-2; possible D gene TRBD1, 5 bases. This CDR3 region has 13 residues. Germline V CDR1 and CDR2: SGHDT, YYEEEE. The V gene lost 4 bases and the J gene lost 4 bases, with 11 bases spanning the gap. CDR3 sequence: CASSEAGTYGYTF. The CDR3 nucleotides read TGTGCCAGCAGCGAGGCGGGGACCTATGGCTACACCTTC.

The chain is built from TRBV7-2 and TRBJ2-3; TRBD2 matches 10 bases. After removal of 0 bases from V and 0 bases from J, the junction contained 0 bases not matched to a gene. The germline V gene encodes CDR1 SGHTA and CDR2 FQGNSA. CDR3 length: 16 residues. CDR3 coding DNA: TGTGCCAGCAGCTTAGCAGCGGGAGGGAGCACAGATACGCAGTATTTT. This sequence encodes CASSLAAGGSTDTQYF.

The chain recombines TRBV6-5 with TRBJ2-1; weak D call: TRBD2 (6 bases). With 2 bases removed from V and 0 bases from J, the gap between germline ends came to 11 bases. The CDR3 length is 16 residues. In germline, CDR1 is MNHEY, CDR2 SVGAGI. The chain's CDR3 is CASSYMGGVSYNEQFF. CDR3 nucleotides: TGTGCCAGCAGTTACATGGGGGGAGTCTCCTACAATGAGCAGTTCTTC.

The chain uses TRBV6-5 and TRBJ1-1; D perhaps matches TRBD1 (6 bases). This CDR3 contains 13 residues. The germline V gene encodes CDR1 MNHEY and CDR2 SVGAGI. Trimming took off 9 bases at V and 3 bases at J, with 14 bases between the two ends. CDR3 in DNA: TGTGCCAGTCTCTCAGGGGTTGACACTGAAGCTTTCTTT. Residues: CASLSGVDTEAFF.

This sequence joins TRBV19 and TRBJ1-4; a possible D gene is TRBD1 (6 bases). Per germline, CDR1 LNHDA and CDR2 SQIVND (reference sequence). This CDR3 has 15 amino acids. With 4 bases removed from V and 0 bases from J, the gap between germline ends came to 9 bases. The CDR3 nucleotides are TGTGCCAGTAGTAGCTCAGGGGCAACTAATGAAAAACTGTTTTTT. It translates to CASSSSGATNEKLFF.